One T cell receptor beta chain is described in this entry. Its antigen remains unidentified. The data originate from a study of Ad26.COV2.S vaccination and SARS-CoV-2 variants. Overall study context: Ad26.COV2.S arm of COV1001 included the donor. Intramuscular Ad26.COV2.S doses were given once or twice, 56 days apart.

As to treatment: roughly 20 received Ad26.COV2.S at low or high dose, single or two shots; several received placebo; per-sample allocation not given. The study sampled participants on day 63 after the first vaccine or placebo injection. The repertoire was sequenced with immunoSEQ multiplex PCR; TCRdb's copy has only in-frame clones and lacks some. The profile shows 350,000 to 400,000 clones, 80% to 90% of them singletons. Trimming at V came to 3 bases and at J to 10 bases, leaving 11 bases not matched to a gene. The CDR3 sequence is 15 residues long. CDR1 is MGHRA and CDR2 is YSYEKL in the germline V gene. Broader study findings: Reported findings describe substantial breadth in spike-specific CD8+ and CD4+ T cell responses following vaccination. TCR breadth and depth analyses may have underestimated total T cell responses.

This clonotype was sampled from a person aged 18-60 years who received the Ad26.COV2.S COVID-19 vaccine or a placebo. The gene calls are TRBV4-1 and TRBJ1-1; 10 positions match TRBD1. This sample comprised peripheral blood, obtained in a trial of Ad26.COV2.S vaccine versus placebo. The CDR3 DNA reads TGCGCCAGCAGCCAGGGACGGACAGGGGGTGCAGGAGCTTTCTTT. Translating it yields CASSQGRTGGAGAFF.